This is a list of T cell receptor beta chains from one sample in a study of cytomegalovirus exposure and HLA in healthy donors. Profiling relied on immunoSEQ multiplex PCR, and the TCRdb table lists in-frame clones only, not all of them. Here the sample spans 100,000 to 150,000 clones, roughly 80% being singletons. Sequenced: PBMCs. The source is a man aged 25 to 40 in good health and CMV-seropositive. CDR3s include the opening cysteine and the closing phenylalanine or tryptophan. A D gene is named only where the DNA matches it firmly. Clone size is not always given. Where it is, it says once, few, many or a class for expanded clones.

v_gene	abundance	j_gene	d_gene	CDR3aa	CDR3nt
TRBV7-6	.	TRBJ2-7	.	CVSSSTGYEQYF	TGTGTCAGCAGCTCGACAGGCTACGAGCAGTACTTC
TRBV5-6	.	TRBJ1-1	TRBD1	CASSLFDRVEAFF	TGTGCCAGCAGCTTATTCGACAGGGTTGAAGCTTTCTTT
TRBV9	few	TRBJ2-5	TRBD1	CASSVRTGSSQETQYF	TGTGCCAGCAGCGTACGGACAGGGTCGAGCCAAGAGACCCAGTACTTC
TRBV5-6	few	TRBJ2-1	TRBD1	CASSWDRGLDEQFF	TGTGCCAGCAGCTGGGACAGGGGGCTAGATGAGCAGTTCTTC
TRBV19	once	TRBJ2-7	TRBD2	CASSPLAGGYPYEQYF	TGTGCCAGTAGCCCCTTGGCGGGAGGTTACCCCTACGAGCAGTACTTC
TRBV27	.	TRBJ2-3	TRBD2	CASSLGGSYEADTQYF	TGTGCCAGCAGTTTGGGCGGGAGTTACGAGGCAGATACGCAGTATTTT
TRBV13	.	TRBJ2-7	TRBD2	CASSWTSGTYEQYF	TGTGCCAGCAGCTGGACTAGCGGGACTTACGAGCAGTACTTC
TRBV7-6	.	TRBJ2-7	.	CASSLVPQTRPYEQYF	TGTGCCAGCAGCTTAGTGCCCCAGACAAGGCCCTACGAGCAGTACTTC
TRBV27	.	TRBJ2-7	TRBD2	CASSSTGTSGTYEQYF	TGTGCCAGCAGTTCAACAGGGACTAGCGGGACCTACGAGCAGTACTTC
TRBV30	.	TRBJ1-1	.	CAWSITLGHTEAFF	TGTGCCTGGAGTATTACCCTGGGGCACACTGAAGCTTTCTTT
TRBV29-1	.	TRBJ2-3	.	CSVEGDNPTDTQYF	TGCAGCGTTGAAGGTGACAATCCCACAGATACGCAGTATTTT
TRBV6-6	.	TRBJ1-3	.	CASIHKRDTPGNTIYF	TGTGCCAGCATACACAAACGGGACACTCCTGGAAACACCATATATTTT
TRBV29-1	.	TRBJ1-2	.	CSVGLGGAHGYTF	TGCAGCGTGGGCCTTGGAGGTGCTCATGGCTACACCTTC
TRBV5-1	.	TRBJ2-7	.	CASSLRGGTGIGSYEQYF	TGCGCCAGCAGCTTGCGGGGGGGGACAGGGATCGGCTCCTACGAGCAGTACTTC
TRBV7-3	once	TRBJ1-2	.	CASSLTKGNGYTF	TGTGCCAGCAGCCTAACCAAGGGGAATGGCTACACCTTC
TRBV27	few	TRBJ2-1	TRBD2	CASTKGPRRTSLFNEQFF	TGTGCCAGCACCAAAGGGCCAAGACGGACTAGTTTGTTTAATGAGCAGTTCTTC
TRBV14	.	TRBJ2-3	.	CASSNLPRDTDTQYF	TGTGCCAGCAGCAACTTACCCCGCGACACAGATACGCAGTATTTT
TRBV4-3	.	TRBJ1-2	.	CASSQAWREIGKGYTF	TGCGCCAGCAGCCAAGCGTGGAGGGAGATCGGCAAAGGCTACACCTTC
TRBV2	.	TRBJ2-7	TRBD2	CASRWRGLAGASSYEQYF	TGTGCCAGCAGGTGGAGGGGACTAGCGGGGGCTAGCTCCTACGAGCAGTACTTC
TRBV9	once	TRBJ2-7	.	CASSGRGTDRSYEQYF	TGTGCCAGCAGCGGACGGGGAACCGACCGCTCCTACGAGCAGTACTTC
TRBV11-2	.	TRBJ2-7	TRBD1	CASSLRSGTGTSEQYF	TGTGCCAGCAGCTTAAGGTCCGGGACAGGTACTTCCGAGCAGTACTTC
TRBV6-5	.	TRBJ2-1	.	CASSYTGPYGNEQFF	TGTGCCAGCAGTTACACAGGGCCCTACGGCAATGAGCAGTTCTTC
TRBV18	.	TRBJ2-1	.	CASSPGQGWVNEQFF	TGTGCCAGCTCACCTGGGCAGGGGTGGGTCAATGAGCAGTTCTTC
TRBV27	.	TRBJ2-2	TRBD1	CASSLSPGGLNTGELFF	TGTGCCAGCAGTTTATCCCCAGGGGGCCTAAACACCGGGGAGCTGTTTTTT
TRBV5-6	few	TRBJ2-7	.	CASSPVDSYEQYF	TGTGCCAGCAGCCCTGTGGACAGCTACGAGCAGTACTTC
TRBV5-1	.	TRBJ2-7	.	CASSPRGGAHEQYF	TGCGCCAGCAGCCCCAGAGGGGGGGCCCACGAGCAGTACTTC
TRBV28	.	TRBJ1-1	.	CASSLGSGPPFF	TGTGCCAGCAGTTTGGGCTCTGGGCCCCCTTTCTTT
TRBV5-4	.	TRBJ2-1	TRBD2	CASSVVVSGNYNEQFF	TGTGCCAGCAGCGTGGTGGTTAGCGGGAATTACAATGAGCAGTTCTTC
TRBV5-1	.	TRBJ2-5	TRBD2	CASSLNPGGQETQYF	TGCGCCAGCAGCTTAAATCCGGGGGGCCAAGAGACCCAGTACTTC
TRBV5-6	.	TRBJ1-5	.	CASSNGRVVGQPQHF	TGTGCCAGCAGCAACGGCAGGGTAGTAGGGCAGCCCCAGCATTTT
TRBV6-1	.	TRBJ2-1	TRBD2	CASRRGLADNEQFF	TGTGCCAGCAGAAGGGGACTAGCGGACAATGAGCAGTTCTTC
TRBV2	.	TRBJ2-3	TRBD1	CASCRGQGTDTQYF	TGTGCCAGTTGCAGGGGACAGGGCACAGATACGCAGTATTTT
TRBV5-4	few	TRBJ2-2	.	CASSSVRGTNTGELFF	TGTGCCAGCAGCTCGGTGCGGGGGACAAACACCGGGGAGCTGTTTTTT
TRBV28	.	TRBJ1-2	TRBD1	CASSFPTGAGYGYTF	TGTGCCAGCAGTTTTCCAACAGGGGCGGGCTATGGCTACACCTTC
TRBV10-2	.	TRBJ2-7	.	CASSSGLLSSYEQYF	TGCGCCAGCAGCTCCGGACTACTTAGCTCCTACGAGCAGTACTTC
TRBV5-1	.	TRBJ2-2	TRBD2	CASSFGLDTGELFF	TGCGCCAGCAGCTTTGGACTAGATACCGGGGAGCTGTTTTTT
TRBV27	once	TRBJ2-7	.	CASSAWNGGYEQYF	TGTGCCAGCTCGGCCTGGAACGGGGGCTACGAGCAGTACTTC
TRBV18	.	TRBJ1-2	.	CASSPAREDGYTF	TGTGCCAGCTCACCAGCCAGGGAGGATGGCTACACCTTC
TRBV7-2	.	TRBJ2-7	TRBD2	CASSPRSSGAKFDEQYF	TGTGCCAGCAGCCCTAGATCTAGCGGGGCTAAATTCGACGAGCAGTACTTC
TRBV10-3	.	TRBJ2-1	TRBD2	CAISELGGRAGEQFF	TGTGCCATCAGTGAACTCGGCGGGAGGGCCGGGGAGCAGTTCTTC
TRBV27	.	TRBJ2-1	TRBD2	CASSSGGNEQFF	TGTGCCAGCAGTTCGGGGGGCAATGAGCAGTTCTTC
TRBV7-9	.	TRBJ2-7	TRBD1	CASSPGQVTYEQYF	TGTGCCAGCAGCCCCGGACAGGTAACCTACGAGCAGTACTTC
TRBV27	once	TRBJ2-5	.	CASSTAGLQETQYF	TGTGCCAGCAGTACGGCGGGACTCCAAGAGACCCAGTACTTC
TRBV9	few	TRBJ2-5	.	CASSASRRWRETQYF	TGTGCCAGCAGCGCATCCAGGAGGTGGAGGGAGACCCAGTACTTC
TRBV13	.	TRBJ2-3	TRBD2	CASSPGLGGMDTQYF	TGTGCCAGCAGCCCAGGGTTGGGGGGGATGGATACGCAGTATTTT
TRBV5-1	few	TRBJ2-2	.	CASSLDWIATGELFF	TGCGCCAGCAGCTTGGATTGGATAGCGACCGGGGAGCTGTTTTTT
TRBV6-5	once	TRBJ2-7	TRBD1	CANGTGMTYEQYF	TGTGCCAACGGGACAGGGATGACCTACGAGCAGTACTTC
TRBV21-1	.	TRBJ2-7	.	CASSKDAAGGIYEQYF	TGTGCCAGCAGCAAAGATGCCGCGGGAGGGATCTACGAGCAGTACTTC
TRBV5-6	.	TRBJ1-5	.	CASSYRQSNQPQHF	TGTGCCAGCAGCTATAGACAAAGCAATCAGCCCCAGCATTTT
TRBV19	.	TRBJ2-7	TRBD1	CAPRDRVYEQYF	TGTGCCCCCCGGGACAGGGTCTACGAGCAGTACTTC
TRBV6-5	.	TRBJ1-1	.	CASSYLRRGNTEAFF	TGTGCCAGCAGTTACCTTCGTCGGGGAAACACTGAAGCTTTCTTT
TRBV27	.	TRBJ2-7	TRBD2	CASSFTFRSGAGSSYEQYF	TGTGCCAGCAGTTTTACATTTCGGTCGGGAGCGGGAAGCTCCTACGAGCAGTACTTC